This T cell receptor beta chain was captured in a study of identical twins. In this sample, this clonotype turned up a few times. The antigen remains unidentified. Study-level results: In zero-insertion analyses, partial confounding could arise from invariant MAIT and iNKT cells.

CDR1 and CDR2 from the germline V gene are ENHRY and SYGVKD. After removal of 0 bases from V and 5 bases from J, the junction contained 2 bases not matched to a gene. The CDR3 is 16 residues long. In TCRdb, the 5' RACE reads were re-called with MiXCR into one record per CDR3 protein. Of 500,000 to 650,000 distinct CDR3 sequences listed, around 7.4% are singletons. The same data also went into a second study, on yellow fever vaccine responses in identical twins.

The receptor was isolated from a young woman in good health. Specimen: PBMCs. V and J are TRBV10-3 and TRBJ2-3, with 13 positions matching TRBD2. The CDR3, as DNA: TGTGCCATCAGTGAGTCGACTAGCGGGGGGATAGATACGCAGTATTTT. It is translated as CAISESTSGGIDTQYF.